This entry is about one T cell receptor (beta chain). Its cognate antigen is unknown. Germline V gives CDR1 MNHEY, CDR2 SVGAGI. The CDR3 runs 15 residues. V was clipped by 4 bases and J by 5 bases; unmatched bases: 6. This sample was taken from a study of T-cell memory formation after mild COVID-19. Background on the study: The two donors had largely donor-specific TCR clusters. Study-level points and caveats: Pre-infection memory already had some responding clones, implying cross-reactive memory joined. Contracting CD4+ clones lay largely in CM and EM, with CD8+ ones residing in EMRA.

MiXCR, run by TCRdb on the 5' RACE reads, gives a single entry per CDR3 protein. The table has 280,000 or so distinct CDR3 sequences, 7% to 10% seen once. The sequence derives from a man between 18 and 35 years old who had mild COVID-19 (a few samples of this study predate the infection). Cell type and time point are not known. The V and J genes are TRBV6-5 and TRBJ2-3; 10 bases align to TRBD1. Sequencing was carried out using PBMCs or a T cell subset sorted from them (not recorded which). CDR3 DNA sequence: TGTGCCAGCAGTTTGCAGGACAGGGGGTTAGATACGCAGTATTTT. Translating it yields CASSLQDRGLDTQYF.